The subject of this entry is one T cell receptor (beta chain). The data derive from a study of T-cell reconstitution after alpha-beta-depleted transplantation in children. V lost 6 bases to trimming and J lost 6 bases, with 12 bases between them. CDR1 SEHNR and CDR2 FQNEAQ come from the germline V gene (reference sequence). There are 12 residues in the CDR3. TCRbeta library construction was performed incorporating unique molecular identifiers. TCRdb re-analysed the PCR reads in MiXCR, keeping a single row per CDR3 protein. The repertoire consists of about half a million distinct CDR3 sequences, with roughly an eighth occurring once and the leading ten covering over 5.5%.

The chain has TRBV7-9 and TRBJ2-7; no clear D. The material sequenced was PBMCs from the stem cell graft donor, taken from the stem cell graft. This clonotype was obtained from a human donor who donated a stem cell graft to a child with combined immunodeficiency. This CDR3 is CASRKDSLEQYF. DNA for the CDR3: TGTGCCAGCAGGAAGGATTCCCTCGAGCAGTACTTC.